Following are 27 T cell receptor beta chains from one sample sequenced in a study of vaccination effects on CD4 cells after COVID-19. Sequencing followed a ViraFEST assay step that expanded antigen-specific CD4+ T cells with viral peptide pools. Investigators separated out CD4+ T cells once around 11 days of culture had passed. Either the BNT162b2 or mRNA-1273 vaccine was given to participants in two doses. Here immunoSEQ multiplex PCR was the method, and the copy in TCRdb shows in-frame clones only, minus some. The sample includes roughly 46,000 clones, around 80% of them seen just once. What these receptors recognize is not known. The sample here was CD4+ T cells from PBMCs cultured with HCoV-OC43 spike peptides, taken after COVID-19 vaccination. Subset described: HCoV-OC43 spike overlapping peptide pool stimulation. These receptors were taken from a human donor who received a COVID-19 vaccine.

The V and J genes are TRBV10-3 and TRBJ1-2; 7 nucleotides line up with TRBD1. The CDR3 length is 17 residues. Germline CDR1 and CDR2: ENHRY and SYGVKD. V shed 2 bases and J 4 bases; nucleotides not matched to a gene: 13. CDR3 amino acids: CAISEPTTGAPFYGYTF. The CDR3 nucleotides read TGTGCCATCAGTGAGCCGACTACAGGGGCTCCCTTCTATGGCTACACCTTC.

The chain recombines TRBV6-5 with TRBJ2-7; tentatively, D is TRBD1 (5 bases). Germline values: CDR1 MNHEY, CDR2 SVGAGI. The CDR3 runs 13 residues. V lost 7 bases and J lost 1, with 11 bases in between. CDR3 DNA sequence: TGTGCCAGCAACTACAAGGGGTCCTACGAGCAGTACTTC. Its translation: CASNYKGSYEQYF.

CDR3 sequence: CASSYLSGTSYEQYF. CDR3 DNA: TGTGCCAGCAGTTACCTCAGCGGGACCTCCTACGAGCAGTACTTC. This chain connects TRBV6-5 to TRBJ2-7; 7 bases map to TRBD2. This CDR3 region has 15 residues. V lost 2 bases to trimming and J lost 0 bases; unmatched junction nucleotides: 4. CDR1 is MNHEY and CDR2 is SVGAGI in the germline V gene.

Here the CDR3 reads CASSLEGGDYGYTF. CDR3 DNA sequence: TGCGCCAGCAGCTTGGAAGGGGGCGACTATGGCTACACCTTC. This chain joins TRBV5-1 and TRBJ1-2, with 7 bases matching TRBD1. With 0 bases clipped from V and 3 bases from J, the junction kept 2 bases outside the gene matches. The germline V gene encodes CDR1 SGHRS and CDR2 YFSETQ. This CDR3 contains 14 residues.

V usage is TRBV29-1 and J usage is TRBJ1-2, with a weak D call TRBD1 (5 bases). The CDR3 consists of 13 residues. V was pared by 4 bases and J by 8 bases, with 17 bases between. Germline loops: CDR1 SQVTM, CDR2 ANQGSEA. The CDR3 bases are TGCAGCGTTGTCCCCAGGGCCCGTCGGGGCTACACCTTC. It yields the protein CSVVPRARRGYTF.

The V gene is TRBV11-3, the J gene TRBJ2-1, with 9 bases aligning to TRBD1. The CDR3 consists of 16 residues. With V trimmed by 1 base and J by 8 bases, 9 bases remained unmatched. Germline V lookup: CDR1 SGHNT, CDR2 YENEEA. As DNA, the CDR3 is TGTGCCAGCAGCTTAGTTGGGACAGGGAGGGAGGATGAGCAGTTCTTC. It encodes CASSLVGTGREDEQFF.

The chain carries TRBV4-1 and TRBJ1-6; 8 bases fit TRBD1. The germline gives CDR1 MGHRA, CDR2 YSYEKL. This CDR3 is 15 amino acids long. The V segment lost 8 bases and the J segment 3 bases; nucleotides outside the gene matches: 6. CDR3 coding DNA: TGCGCCAGCCGGCTTGGACAGGGCTATAATTCACCCCTCCACTTT. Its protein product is CASRLGQGYNSPLHF.

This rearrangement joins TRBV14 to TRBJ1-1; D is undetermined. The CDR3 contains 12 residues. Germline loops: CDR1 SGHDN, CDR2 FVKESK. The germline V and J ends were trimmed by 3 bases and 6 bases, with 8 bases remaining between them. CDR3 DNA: TGTGCCAGCAGCCAGGACGTCGCTGAAGCTTTCTTT. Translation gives CASSQDVAEAFF.

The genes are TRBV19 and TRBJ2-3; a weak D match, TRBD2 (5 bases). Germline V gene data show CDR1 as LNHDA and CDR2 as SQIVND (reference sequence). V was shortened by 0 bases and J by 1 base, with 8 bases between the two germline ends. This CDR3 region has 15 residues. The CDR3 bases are TGTGCCAGTAGTATAGATCTAGCCGGCACAGATACGCAGTATTTT. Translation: CASSIDLAGTDTQYF.

The CDR3 sequence is CASSPDRGAEAFF. The CDR3 DNA sequence: TGTGCCAGCAGCCCCGACAGGGGGGCTGAAGCTTTCTTT. The chain carries TRBV3-1 (or the pseudogene TRBV3-2) and TRBJ1-1; 9 bases agree with TRBD1. After removal of 4 bases from V and 6 bases from J, the junction contained 3 bases not matched to a gene. CDR1 LGHDT and CDR2 YNNKEL come from the germline V gene (reference sequence). This CDR3 contains 13 residues.

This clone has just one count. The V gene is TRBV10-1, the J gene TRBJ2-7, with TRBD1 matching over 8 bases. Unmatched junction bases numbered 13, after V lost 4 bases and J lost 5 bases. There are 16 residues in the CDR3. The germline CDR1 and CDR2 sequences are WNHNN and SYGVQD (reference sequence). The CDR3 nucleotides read TGCGCCAGCAGTGCCCTCCTTGGACAGGGCGGCGACGAGCAGTACTTC. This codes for CASSALLGQGGDEQYF.

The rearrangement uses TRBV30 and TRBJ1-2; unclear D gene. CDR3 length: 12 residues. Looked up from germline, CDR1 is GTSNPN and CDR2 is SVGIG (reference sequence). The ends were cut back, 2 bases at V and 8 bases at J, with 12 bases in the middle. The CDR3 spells CAWSPTTHGYTF. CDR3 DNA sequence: TGTGCCTGGAGTCCGACGACCCACGGCTACACCTTC.

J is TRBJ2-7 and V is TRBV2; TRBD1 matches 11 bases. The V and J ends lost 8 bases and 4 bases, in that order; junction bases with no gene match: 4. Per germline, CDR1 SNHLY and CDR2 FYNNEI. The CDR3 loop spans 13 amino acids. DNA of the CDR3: TGTGCCAGCGCGGGACAGGGGGTGTACGAGCAGTACTTC. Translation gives CASAGQGVYEQYF.

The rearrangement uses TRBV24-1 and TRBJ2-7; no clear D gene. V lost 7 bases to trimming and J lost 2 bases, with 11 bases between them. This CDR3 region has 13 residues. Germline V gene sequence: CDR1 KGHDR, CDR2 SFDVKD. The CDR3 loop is CATSGPSTYEQYF. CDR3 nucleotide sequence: TGTGCCACCAGCGGACCGTCGACCTACGAGCAGTACTTC.

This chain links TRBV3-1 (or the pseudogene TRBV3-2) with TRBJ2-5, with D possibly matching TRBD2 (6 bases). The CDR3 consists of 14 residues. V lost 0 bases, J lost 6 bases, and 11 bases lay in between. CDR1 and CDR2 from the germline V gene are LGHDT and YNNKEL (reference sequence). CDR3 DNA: TGTGCCAGCAGCCAAGAGGAGGGGATGAAGACCCAGTACTTC. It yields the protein CASSQEEGMKTQYF.

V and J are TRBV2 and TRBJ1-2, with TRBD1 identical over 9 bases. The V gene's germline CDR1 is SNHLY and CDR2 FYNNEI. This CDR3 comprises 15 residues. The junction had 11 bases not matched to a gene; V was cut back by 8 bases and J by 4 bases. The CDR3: CASAGGTGRSYGYTF. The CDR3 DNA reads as TGTGCCAGCGCGGGGGGGACAGGGCGAAGCTATGGCTACACCTTC.

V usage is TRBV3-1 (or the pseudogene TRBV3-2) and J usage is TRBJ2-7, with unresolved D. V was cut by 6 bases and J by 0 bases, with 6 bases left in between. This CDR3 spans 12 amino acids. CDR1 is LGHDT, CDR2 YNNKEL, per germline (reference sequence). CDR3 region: CASSTTSYEQYF. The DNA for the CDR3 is TGTGCCAGCAGTACCACCTCCTACGAGCAGTACTTC.

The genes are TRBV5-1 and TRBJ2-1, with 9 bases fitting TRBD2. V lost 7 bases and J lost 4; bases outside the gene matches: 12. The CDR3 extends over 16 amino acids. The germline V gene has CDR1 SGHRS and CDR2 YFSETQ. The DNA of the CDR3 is TGCGCCAGCTTGGATGGGGGGACTAGCCCTTACAATGAGCAGTTCTTC. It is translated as CASLDGGTSPYNEQFF.

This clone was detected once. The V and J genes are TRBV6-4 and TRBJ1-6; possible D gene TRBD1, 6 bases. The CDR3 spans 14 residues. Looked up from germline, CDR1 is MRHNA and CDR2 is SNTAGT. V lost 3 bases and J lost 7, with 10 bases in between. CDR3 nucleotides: TGTGCCAGCAGTGAATTTAGGGGGAATTCACCCCTCCACTTT. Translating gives CASSEFRGNSPLHF.

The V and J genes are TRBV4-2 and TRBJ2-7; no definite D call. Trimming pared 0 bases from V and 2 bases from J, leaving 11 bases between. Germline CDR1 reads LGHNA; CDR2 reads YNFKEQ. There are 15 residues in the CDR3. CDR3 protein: CASSQDLGMAYEQYF. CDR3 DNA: TGTGCCAGCAGCCAAGATCTCGGCATGGCCTACGAGCAGTACTTC.

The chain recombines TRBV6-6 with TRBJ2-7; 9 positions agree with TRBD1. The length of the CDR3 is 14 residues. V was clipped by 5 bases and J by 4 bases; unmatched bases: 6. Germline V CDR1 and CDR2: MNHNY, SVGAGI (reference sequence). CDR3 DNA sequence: TGTGCCAGCAGTCCAGGGACAGGGCTATACGAGCAGTACTTC. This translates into CASSPGTGLYEQYF.

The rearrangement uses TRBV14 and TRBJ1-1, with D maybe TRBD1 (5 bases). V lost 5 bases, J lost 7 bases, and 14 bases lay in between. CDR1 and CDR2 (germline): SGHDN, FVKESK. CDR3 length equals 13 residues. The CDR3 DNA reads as TGTGCCAGCAGCAGGACCAGGGTAGGTGAAGCTTTCTTT. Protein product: CASSRTRVGEAFF.

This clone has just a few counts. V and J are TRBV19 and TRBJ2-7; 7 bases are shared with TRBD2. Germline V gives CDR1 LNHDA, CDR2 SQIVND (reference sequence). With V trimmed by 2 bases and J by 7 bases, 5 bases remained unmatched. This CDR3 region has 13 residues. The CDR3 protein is CASSISQGGEQYF. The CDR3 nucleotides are TGTGCCAGTAGTATATCCCAGGGAGGGGAGCAGTACTTC.

CDR3 nucleotides: TGTGCCAGCAGCTTTATAGTCGCCGGGGAGCTGTTTTTT. Amino acid sequence: CASSFIVAGELFF. The chain joins TRBV3-1 (or the pseudogene TRBV3-2) to TRBJ2-2; D ambiguous. V shed 5 bases and J shed 6 bases, with 10 bases lying between them. CDR3 length equals 13 residues. The germline V gene has CDR1 LGHDT and CDR2 YNNKEL (reference sequence).

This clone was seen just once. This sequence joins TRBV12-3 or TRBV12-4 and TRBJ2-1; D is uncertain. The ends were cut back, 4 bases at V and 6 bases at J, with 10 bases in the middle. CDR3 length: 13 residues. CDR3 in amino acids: CASSYTESNEQFF. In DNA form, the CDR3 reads TGTGCCAGCAGTTATACAGAAAGCAATGAGCAGTTCTTC.

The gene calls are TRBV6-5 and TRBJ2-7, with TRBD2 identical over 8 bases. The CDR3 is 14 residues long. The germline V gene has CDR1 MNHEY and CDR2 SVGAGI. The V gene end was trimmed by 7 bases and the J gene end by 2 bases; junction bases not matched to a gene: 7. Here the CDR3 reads CASKETSAPYEQYF. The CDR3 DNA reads TGTGCCAGCAAGGAGACTAGCGCTCCCTACGAGCAGTACTTC.

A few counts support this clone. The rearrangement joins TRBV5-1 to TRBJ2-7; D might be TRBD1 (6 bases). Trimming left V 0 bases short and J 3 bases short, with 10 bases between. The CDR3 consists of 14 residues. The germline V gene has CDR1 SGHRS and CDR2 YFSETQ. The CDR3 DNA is TGCGCCAGCAGCTTGGGACAGGAATTCTACGAGCAGTACTTC. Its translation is CASSLGQEFYEQYF.